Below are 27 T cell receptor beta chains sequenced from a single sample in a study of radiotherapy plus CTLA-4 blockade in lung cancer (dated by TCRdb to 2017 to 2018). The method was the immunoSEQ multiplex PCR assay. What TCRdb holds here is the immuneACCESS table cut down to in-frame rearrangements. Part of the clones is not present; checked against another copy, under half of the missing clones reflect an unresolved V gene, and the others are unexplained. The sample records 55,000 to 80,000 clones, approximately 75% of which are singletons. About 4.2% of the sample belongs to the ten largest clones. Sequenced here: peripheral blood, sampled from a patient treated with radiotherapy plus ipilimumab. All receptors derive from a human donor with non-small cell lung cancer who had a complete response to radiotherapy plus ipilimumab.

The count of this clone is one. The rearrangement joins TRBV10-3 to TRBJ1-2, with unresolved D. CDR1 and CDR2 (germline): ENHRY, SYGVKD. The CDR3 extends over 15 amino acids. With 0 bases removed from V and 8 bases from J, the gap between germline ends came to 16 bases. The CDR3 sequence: CAISESTHSGHGYTF. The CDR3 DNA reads TGTGCCATCAGTGAGTCGACTCACAGTGGCCACGGCTACACCTTC.

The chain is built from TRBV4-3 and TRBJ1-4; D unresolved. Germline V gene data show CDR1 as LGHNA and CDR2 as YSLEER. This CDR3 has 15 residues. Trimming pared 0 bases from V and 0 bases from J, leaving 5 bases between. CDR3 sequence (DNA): TGCGCCAGCAGCCAAGATCTAGCAACTAATGAAAAACTGTTTTTT. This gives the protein CASSQDLATNEKLFF.

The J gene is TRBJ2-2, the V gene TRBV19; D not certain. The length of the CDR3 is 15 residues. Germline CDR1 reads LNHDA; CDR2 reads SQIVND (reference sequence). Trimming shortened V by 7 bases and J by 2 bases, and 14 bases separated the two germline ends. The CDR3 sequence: CASNAPGINTGELFF. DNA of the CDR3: TGTGCCAGTAACGCGCCTGGGATAAACACCGGGGAGCTGTTTTTT.

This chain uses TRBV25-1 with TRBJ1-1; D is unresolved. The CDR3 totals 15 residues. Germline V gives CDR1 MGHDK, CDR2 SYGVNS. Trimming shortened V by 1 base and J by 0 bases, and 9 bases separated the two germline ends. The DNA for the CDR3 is TGTGCCAGCAGTGAATCGCCAGCTTTGAACACTGAAGCTTTCTTT. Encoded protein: CASSESPALNTEAFF.

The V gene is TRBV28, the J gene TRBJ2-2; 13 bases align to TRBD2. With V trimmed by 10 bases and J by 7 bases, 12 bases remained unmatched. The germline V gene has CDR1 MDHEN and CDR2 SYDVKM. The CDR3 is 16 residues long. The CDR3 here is CATQRLAGGMGGELFF. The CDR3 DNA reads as TGTGCCACCCAGAGACTAGCGGGAGGTATGGGCGGGGAGCTGTTTTTT.

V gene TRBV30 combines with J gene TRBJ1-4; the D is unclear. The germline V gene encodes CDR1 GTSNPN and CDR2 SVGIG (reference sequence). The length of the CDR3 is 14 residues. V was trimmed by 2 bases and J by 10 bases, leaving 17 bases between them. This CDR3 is CAWSQSLPVGKLFF. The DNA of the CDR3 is TGTGCCTGGAGTCAGAGTCTCCCGGTTGGAAAACTGTTTTTT.

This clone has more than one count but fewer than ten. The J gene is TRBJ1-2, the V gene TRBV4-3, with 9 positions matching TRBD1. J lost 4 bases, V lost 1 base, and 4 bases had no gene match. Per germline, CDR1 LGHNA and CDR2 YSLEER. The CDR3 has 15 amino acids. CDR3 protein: CASSQVGTGIYGYTF. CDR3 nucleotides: TGCGCCAGCAGCCAAGTGGGGACAGGGATCTATGGCTACACCTTC.

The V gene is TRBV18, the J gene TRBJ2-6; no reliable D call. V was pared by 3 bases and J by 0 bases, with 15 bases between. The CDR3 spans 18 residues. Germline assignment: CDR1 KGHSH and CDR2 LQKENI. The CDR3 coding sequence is TGTGCCAGCTCACCCAGGACGCAAATTAACTCTGGGGCCAACGTCCTGACTTTC. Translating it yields CASSPRTQINSGANVLTF.

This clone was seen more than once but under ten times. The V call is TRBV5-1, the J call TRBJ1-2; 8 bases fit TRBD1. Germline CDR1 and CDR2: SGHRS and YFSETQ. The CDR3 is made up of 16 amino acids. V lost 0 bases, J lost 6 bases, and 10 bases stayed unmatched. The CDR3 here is CASSLAGGGNKNGYTF. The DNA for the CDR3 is TGCGCCAGCAGCTTGGCAGGGGGCGGAAATAAGAATGGCTACACCTTC.

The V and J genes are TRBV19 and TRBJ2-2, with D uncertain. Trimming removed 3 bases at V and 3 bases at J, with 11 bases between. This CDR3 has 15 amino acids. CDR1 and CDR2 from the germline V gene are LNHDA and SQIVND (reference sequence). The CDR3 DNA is TGTGCCAGTAGTATTGGGCAACTCTACACCGGGGAGCTGTTTTTT. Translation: CASSIGQLYTGELFF.

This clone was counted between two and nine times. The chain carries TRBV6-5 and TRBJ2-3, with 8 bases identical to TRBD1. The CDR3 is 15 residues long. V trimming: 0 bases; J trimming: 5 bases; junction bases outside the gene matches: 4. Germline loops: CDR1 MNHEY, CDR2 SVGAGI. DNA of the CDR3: TGTGCCAGCAGTTACTCGGACAGGGCGCGAGATACGCAGTATTTT. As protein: CASSYSDRARDTQYF.

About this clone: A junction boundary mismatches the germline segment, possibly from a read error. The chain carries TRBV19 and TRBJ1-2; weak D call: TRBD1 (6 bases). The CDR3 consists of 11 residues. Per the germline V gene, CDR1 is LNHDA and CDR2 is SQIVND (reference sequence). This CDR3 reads CASSLYRDTSF. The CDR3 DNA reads TGTGCCAGTAGTTTATACCGGGACACATCCTTC.

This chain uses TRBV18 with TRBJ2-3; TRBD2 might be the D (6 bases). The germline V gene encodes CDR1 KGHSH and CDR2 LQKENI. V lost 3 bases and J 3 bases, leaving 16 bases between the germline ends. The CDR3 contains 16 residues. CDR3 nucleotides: TGTGCCAGCTCACCCCCCAGTAGCGGCTATACAGATACGCAGTATTTT. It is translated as CASSPPSSGYTDTQYF.

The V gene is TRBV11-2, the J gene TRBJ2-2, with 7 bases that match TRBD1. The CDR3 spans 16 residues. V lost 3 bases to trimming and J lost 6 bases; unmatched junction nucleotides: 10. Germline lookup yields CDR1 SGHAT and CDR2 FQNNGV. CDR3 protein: CASSFQGVRLSGELFF. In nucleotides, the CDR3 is TGTGCCAGCAGCTTCCAGGGGGTCAGGTTGTCCGGGGAGCTGTTTTTT.

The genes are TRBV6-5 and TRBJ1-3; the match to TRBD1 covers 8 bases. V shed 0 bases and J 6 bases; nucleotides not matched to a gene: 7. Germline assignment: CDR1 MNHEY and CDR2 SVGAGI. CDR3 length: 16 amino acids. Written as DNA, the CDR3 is TGTGCCAGCAGTTACTCGAGCAGGGGGCATTCAAACACCATATATTTT. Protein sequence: CASSYSSRGHSNTIYF.

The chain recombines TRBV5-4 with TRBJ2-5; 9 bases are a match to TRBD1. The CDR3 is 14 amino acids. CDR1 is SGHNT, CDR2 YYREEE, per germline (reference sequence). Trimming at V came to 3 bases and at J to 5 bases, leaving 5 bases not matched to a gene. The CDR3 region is CASSSGQGRETQYF. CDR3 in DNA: TGTGCCAGCAGCTCAGGACAGGGGAGGGAGACCCAGTACTTC.

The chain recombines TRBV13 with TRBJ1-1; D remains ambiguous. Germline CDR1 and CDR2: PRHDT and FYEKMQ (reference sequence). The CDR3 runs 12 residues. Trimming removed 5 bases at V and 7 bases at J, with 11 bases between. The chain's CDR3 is CASSGERVEAFF. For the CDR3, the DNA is TGTGCCAGCAGCGGAGAACGGGTTGAAGCTTTCTTT.

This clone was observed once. The DNA for the CDR3 is TGTGCCAGCAGCGCCGAGACCGAAGGGAATGGCTACACCTTC. Its translation: CASSAETEGNGYTF. The chain recombines TRBV9 with TRBJ1-2; D is ambiguous. The germline V gene has CDR1 SGDLS and CDR2 YYNGEE. V lost 3 bases and J 6 bases, leaving 15 bases between the germline ends. The CDR3 loop spans 14 amino acids.

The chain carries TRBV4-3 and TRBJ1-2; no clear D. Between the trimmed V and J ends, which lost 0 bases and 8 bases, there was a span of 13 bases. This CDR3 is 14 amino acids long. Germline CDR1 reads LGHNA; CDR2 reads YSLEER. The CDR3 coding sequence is TGCGCCAGCAGCCAAGATTCAGCGGCCAGCGGCTACACCTTC. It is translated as CASSQDSAASGYTF.

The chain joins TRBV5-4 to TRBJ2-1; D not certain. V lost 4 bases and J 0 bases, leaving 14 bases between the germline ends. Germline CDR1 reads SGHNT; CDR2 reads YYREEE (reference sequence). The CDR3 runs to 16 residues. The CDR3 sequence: CASSEFLSSSYNEQFF. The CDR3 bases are TGTGCCAGCAGCGAATTCCTTTCCAGCTCCTACAATGAGCAGTTCTTC.

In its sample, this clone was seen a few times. In DNA form, the CDR3 reads TGTGCCAGCAGCTCCCGTTTACGGGAGGGCCAGTTCTTC. The encoded protein is CASSSRLREGQFF. This chain uses TRBV7-8 with TRBJ2-1; 8 nucleotides match TRBD2. Germline V gene sequence: CDR1 SGHVS, CDR2 FQNEAQ. This CDR3 has 13 residues. V was clipped by 4 bases and J by 13 bases; unmatched bases: 9. Looking up the rest from reference TRBV7-8 and TRBJ2-1 gives the full variable domain: GAGVSQSPRYKVAKRGQDVALRCDPISGHVSLFWYQQALGQGPEFLTYFQNEAQLDKSGLPSDRFFAERPEGSVSTLKIQRTQQEDSAVYLCASSSRLREGQFFGPGTRLTVL.

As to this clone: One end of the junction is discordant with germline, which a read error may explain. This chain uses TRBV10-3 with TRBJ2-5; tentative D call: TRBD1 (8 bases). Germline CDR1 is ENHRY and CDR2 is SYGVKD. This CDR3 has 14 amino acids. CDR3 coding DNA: TGTGCCATCACTGAGGACAGGGAGGGAGAGACCCAGTACTTC. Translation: CAITEDREGETQYF.

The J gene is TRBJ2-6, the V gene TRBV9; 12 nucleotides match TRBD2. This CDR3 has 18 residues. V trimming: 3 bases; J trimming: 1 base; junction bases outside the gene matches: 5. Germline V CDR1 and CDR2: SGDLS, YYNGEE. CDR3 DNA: TGTGCCAGCAGCGCCAGACTAGCGGGAGCTTCTGGGGCCAACGTCCTGACTTTC. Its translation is CASSARLAGASGANVLTF.

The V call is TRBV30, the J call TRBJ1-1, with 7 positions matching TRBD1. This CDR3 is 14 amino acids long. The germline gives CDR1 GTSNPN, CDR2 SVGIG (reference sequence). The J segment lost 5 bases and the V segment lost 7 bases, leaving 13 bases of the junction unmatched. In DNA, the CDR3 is TGTGCCTACAATAGCTTGACAGGGAGGACTGAAGCTTTCTTT. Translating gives CAYNSLTGRTEAFF.

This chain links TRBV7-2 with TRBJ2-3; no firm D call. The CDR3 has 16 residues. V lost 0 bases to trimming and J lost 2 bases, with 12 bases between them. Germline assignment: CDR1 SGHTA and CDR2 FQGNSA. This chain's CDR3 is CASSLAMGAYTDTQYF. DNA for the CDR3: TGTGCCAGCAGCTTAGCAATGGGCGCATACACAGATACGCAGTATTTT.

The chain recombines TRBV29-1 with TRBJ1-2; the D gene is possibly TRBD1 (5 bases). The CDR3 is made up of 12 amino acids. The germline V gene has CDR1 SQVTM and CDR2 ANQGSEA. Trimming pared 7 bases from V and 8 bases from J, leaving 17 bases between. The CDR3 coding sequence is TGCAGCGCGACGATCGGGGGGAGGGGCTACACCTTC. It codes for CSATIGGRGYTF.

The CDR3 nucleotides are TGTGCCAGCAGCTTGGGCCCTAGGGGTGAAAAACTGTTTTTT. Translation: CASSLGPRGEKLFF. J is TRBJ1-4 and V is TRBV5-5; maybe TRBD1 (5 bases). The CDR3 runs to 14 residues. Germline assignment: CDR1 SGHKS and CDR2 YYEKEE (reference sequence). The germline V and J ends were trimmed by 0 bases and 7 bases, with 10 bases remaining between them.